Below, one T cell receptor (beta chain) is given with its context. CDR3 size: 17 residues. V gave up 1 base and J gave up 10 bases; unmatched junction bases: 17. Per germline, CDR1 SEHNR and CDR2 FQNEAQ (reference sequence). The data were obtained in a study of blood T cell repertoires in COVID-19. Across the study: Samples came from the United States, Italy and Spain, spanning acute and convalescent COVID-19. Sources were T cells, B-cell-depleted T cells, or PBMCs; the material itself was cDNA or gDNA.

TCRdb keeps only in-frame clones here, not all; method: immunoSEQ multiplex PCR. The sample shows about 71,000 clones, approximately 92% of them seen only once. This clonotype originated in a man aged 50-59 years with acute or convalescent COVID-19. The sequenced material came from peripheral blood. This sequence joins TRBV7-9 and TRBJ2-3, with TRBD2 identical over 7 bases. CDR3 protein: CASSLDAGEGGDLSQYF. The CDR3 DNA reads as TGTGCCAGCAGCTTAGACGCTGGGGAGGGCGGGGACCTCTCGCAGTATTTT.